This TCR beta chain was documented in a study of blood T cell repertoires in COVID-19. Study-level information: Researchers got acute and convalescent COVID-19 samples from the United States, Italy and Spain. T cells, B-cell-depleted T cells, or PBMCs supplied cDNA or gDNA.

This CDR3 spans 17 amino acids. The V segment lost 2 bases and the J segment 4 bases; nucleotides outside the gene matches: 10. The germline gives CDR1 SQVTM, CDR2 ANQGSEA. In the authors' methods: Reference gene primer amplification gave estimated nucleated cell counts. Sequencing used immunoSEQ multiplex PCR; TCRdb keeps in-frame clones, though not all of them. V and J calls and clone size follow that table, whereas D and trimming were derived from the DNA. The profile shows approximately 66,000 clones, about 86% of them singletons. The chain has TRBV29-1 and TRBJ2-1; 11 bases line up with TRBD1. The source of this sequence is a man in his fifties with active COVID-19. The sequenced sample was peripheral blood. CDR3 region: CSVEPLRTGGEYNEQFF. The CDR3 DNA reads TGCAGCGTTGAACCCCTTCGGACAGGGGGCGAATACAATGAGCAGTTCTTC.